Described below is a single TCR beta chain sequence and its context. The specificity of this receptor is unknown. It has no much larger one-base neighbor in the sample; base qualities were not kept. This record comes from a study of patients and donors after allogeneic stem cell transplantation (dated by TCRdb to the early 2020s). V has 4 bases trimmed and J has 0 bases trimmed; junction bases matching no gene number 6. CDR1 SGHDT and CDR2 YYEEEE are derived from the germline V gene. From its cysteine to its phenylalanine, the CDR3 spans 16 amino acids. The read is trimmed to its CDR3 DNA, 48 bases read in frame from base 1. The library relied on RT-PCR. The sequencing machine was a NextSeq 550. In TCRdb, the public reads were trimmed at Q25 with fastp and aligned with MiXCR, with productive beta chains retained. Rows are unified per CDR3 protein, each entry keeping the most common DNA and genes. The sample yields about 400,000 distinct CDR3 sequences; roughly 17% were counted once. The ten largest clonotypes hold around 6.8% of the sample.

Input material: blood, either unsorted or a sorted T cell fraction (not recorded which). This chain is built from TRBV5-6 and TRBJ2-1, and TRBD1 aligns with 8 junction nucleotides. This clonotype was sampled from a human donor who was either an allogeneic HSCT recipient or a stem cell or donor lymphocyte infusion donor (not recorded which). It is not recorded whose cells these are; they may come from a transplant donor. The nucleotides read TGTGCCAGCAGCATAGGACAGGGCAGCTCCTACAATGAGCAGTTCTTC. The translation is CASSIGQGSSYNEQFF.